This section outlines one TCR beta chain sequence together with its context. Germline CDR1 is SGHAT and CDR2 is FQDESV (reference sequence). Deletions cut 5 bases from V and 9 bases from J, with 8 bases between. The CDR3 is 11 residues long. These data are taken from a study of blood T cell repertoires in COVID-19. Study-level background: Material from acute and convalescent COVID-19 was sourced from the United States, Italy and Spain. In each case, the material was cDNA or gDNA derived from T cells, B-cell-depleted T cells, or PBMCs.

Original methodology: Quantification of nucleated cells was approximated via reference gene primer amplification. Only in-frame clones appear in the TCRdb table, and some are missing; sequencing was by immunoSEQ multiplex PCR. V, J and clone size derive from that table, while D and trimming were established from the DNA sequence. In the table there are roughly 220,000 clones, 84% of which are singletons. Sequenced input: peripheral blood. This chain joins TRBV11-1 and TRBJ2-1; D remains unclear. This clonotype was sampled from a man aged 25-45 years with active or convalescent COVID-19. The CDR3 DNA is TGTGCCAGCAGCCGCGTTCTTGAGCAGTTCTTC. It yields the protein CASSRVLEQFF.